Listed below are T cell receptor beta chains from one sample, sequenced in a study of T cell repertoires in cytomegalovirus infection. Antigen specificity for these receptors is unknown. TCRdb reanalysed the reads using MiXCR and keeps one entry per CDR3 protein. The table records 100,000 to 150,000 distinct CDR3 sequences, about 24% of them present only once. Sequencing used PBMCs, sequenced either directly or after in vitro stimulation (not recorded which). The receptors shown here come from a human donor in good health (CMV status not recorded). Some clones in this sample may be carry-over from other donors' samples. CDR3s include the opening cysteine and the closing phenylalanine or tryptophan. D genes are given only for firm matches. Clone size is not always given. Where it is, it says once, few, many or a class for expanded clones.

CASSPKSAEQFF	TGTGCCAGCAGCCCCAAGTCTGCTGAGCAGTTCTTC	NA	TRBJ2-1	NA	12	TRBV5-4
CASSFHTWGGNQPQHF	TGTGCCAGCAGTTTCCATACCTGGGGGGGCAATCAGCCCCAGCATTTT	NA	TRBJ1-5	NA	16	TRBV6-2/TRBV6-3
CASSLLGQGGTTIYF	TGTGCCAGTAGCCTACTCGGACAGGGCGGAACCACCATATATTTT	TRBD1	TRBJ1-3	NA	15	TRBV19
CASSSRPIGIQYF	TGTGCCAGCAGCTCCAGGCCAATTGGCATTCAGTACTTC	NA	TRBJ2-4	NA	13	TRBV7-9
CASSSSRRTGANQPQHF	TGTGCCAGCAGCTCTAGCCGTAGGACAGGGGCTAATCAGCCCCAGCATTTT	TRBD1	TRBJ1-5	NA	17	TRBV7-2
CSASHPAGASYEQYF	TGCAGTGCTAGCCATCCAGCGGGTGCCTCCTACGAGCAGTACTTC	NA	TRBJ2-7	many	15	TRBV20-1
CASSPRTGYDEQYF	TGTGCCAGCAGTCCCCGGACAGGGTACGACGAGCAGTACTTC	TRBD1	TRBJ2-7	many	14	TRBV28
CASSLFLSANTGELFF	TGTGCCAGCAGCTTATTCCTCTCGGCGAACACCGGGGAGCTGTTTTTT	NA	TRBJ2-2	many	16	TRBV7-8
CASSPSNPDREAFF	TGTGCCAGCTCACCTTCGAACCCAGACAGGGAAGCTTTCTTT	NA	TRBJ1-1	NA	14	TRBV18
CASSIPRLPRTQYF	TGTGCCAGTAGTATACCGCGCCTCCCGAGGACGCAGTATTTT	NA	TRBJ2-3	few	14	TRBV19
CASSIGQGGTDTQYF	TGTGCCAGTAGTATCGGGCAGGGGGGCACAGATACGCAGTATTTT	TRBD1	TRBJ2-3	NA	15	TRBV19
CASSLGGAQPQHF	TGTGCCAGCAGCTTAGGGGGGGCTCAGCCCCAGCATTTT	NA	TRBJ1-5	NA	13	TRBV7-9
CASSQTSGRKLMETQYF	TGTGCCAGTTCCCAGACTAGCGGGAGGAAGTTGATGGAGACCCAGTACTTC	TRBD2	TRBJ2-5	many	17	TRBV19
CASSLGGWNTEAFF	TGTGCCAGCAGCTTAGGGGGTTGGAACACTGAAGCTTTCTTT	NA	TRBJ1-1	NA	14	TRBV7-6
CASSLIGQFNEQFF	TGTGCCAGCAGTTTAATCGGACAGTTCAATGAGCAGTTCTTC	NA	TRBJ2-1	NA	14	TRBV28
CASSLNSRETQYF	TGTGCCAGCAGCCTGAACTCACGGGAGACCCAGTACTTC	NA	TRBJ2-5	many	13	TRBV7-8
CASTVAGGSSYNEQFF	TGTGCCAGTACTGTAGCGGGAGGGAGCTCCTACAATGAGCAGTTCTTC	TRBD2	TRBJ2-1	NA	16	TRBV19
CASSQGGELAGGYEQFF	TGCGCCAGCAGCCAAGGTGGGGAACTAGCGGGAGGTTATGAGCAGTTCTTC	TRBD2	TRBJ2-1	many	17	TRBV4-3
CASSLVWGGYTF	TGTGCCAGCAGCTTAGTGTGGGGCGGCTACACCTTC	NA	TRBJ1-2	few	12	TRBV7-2
CASSEEGRNYGYTF	TGTGCCAGCAGTGAGGAGGGCAGGAACTATGGCTACACCTTC	NA	TRBJ1-2	NA	14	TRBV2
CASSSVQREGHEQYF	TGTGCCAGCAGCAGCGTCCAGCGGGAGGGCCACGAGCAGTACTTC	TRBD2	TRBJ2-7	NA	15	TRBV5-4
CASSPRGQGARNTEAFF	TGTGCCAGCAGCCCTCGGGGGCAGGGGGCAAGGAACACTGAAGCTTTCTTT	TRBD1	TRBJ1-1	few	17	TRBV7-2
CAITASGRNNEQFF	TGTGCCATCACTGCTAGCGGGAGGAACAATGAGCAGTTCTTC	TRBD2	TRBJ2-1	NA	14	TRBV10-3
CASSPRQGAGETQYF	TGTGCCAGCAGCCCAAGACAGGGGGCAGGAGAGACCCAGTACTTC	TRBD1	TRBJ2-5	many	15	TRBV7-6
CAISDSGRETYQETQYF	TGTGCCATCAGTGATAGCGGGAGGGAAACGTACCAAGAGACCCAGTACTTC	TRBD2	TRBJ2-5	NA	17	TRBV10-3
CASSLVATQYF	TGTGCCAGCAGCTTAGTAGCCACGCAGTATTTT	NA	TRBJ2-3	NA	11	TRBV7-2
CASREQGPGELFF	TGTGCCAGCAGGGAACAGGGACCCGGGGAGCTGTTTTTT	NA	TRBJ2-2	once	13	TRBV12-3/TRBV12-4